The clone carrying this T cell receptor beta chain was seen a few times. Assay: immunoSEQ multiplex PCR; the TCRdb copy retains only in-frame clones and omits some. The table has 61,000 or so clones, about 78% seen once. From germline, CDR1 is MNHNS and CDR2 SASEGT. The length of the CDR3 is 13 residues. V gave up 6 bases and J gave up 7 bases, with 15 bases separating them. This record belongs to a study of memory CD4+ T cells and cytomegalovirus serostatus. The sort gate was single viable CD3+CD4+CD8-CD45RO+ cells for memory CD4+ T cells. The chain couples TRBV6-1 to TRBJ1-1, with D possibly TRBD1 on 6 matching bases. The sample taken for sequencing was memory CD4+ T cells from blood. This TCR was recovered from an adult in good health and CMV-seronegative. Some clones in this sample may be carry-over from other donors' samples. In DNA, the CDR3 is TGTGCCAGCAGGTTCCATGAACAGGGTGAAGCTTTCTTT. It translates to CASRFHEQGEAFF.